The TCR beta chain under discussion was sequenced for a study of T cell responses to AZD1222 COVID-19 vaccine. This clone was recorded a few times. Trimming left V 2 bases short and J 0 bases short, with 17 bases between. CDR1 LGHNA and CDR2 YNFKEQ come from the germline V gene. This CDR3 is 19 amino acids long. Generated by immunoSEQ multiplex PCR, the TCRdb table keeps only in-frame clones and is missing some. The sample comprises around 130,000 clones, 70% to 90% of which are singletons, and roughly 5.2% rests with the top ten. The starting material was peripheral blood, obtained 28 days after the second AZD1222 dose. V gene TRBV4-2 combines with J gene TRBJ1-6; D gene ambiguous. This receptor was taken from an adult who received the AZD1222 COVID-19 vaccine. The CDR3 sequence: CASSQSPGLLSSYNSPLHF. The CDR3 region has the DNA TGTGCCAGCAGCCAAAGCCCAGGATTACTAAGCTCCTATAATTCACCCCTCCACTTT.